A single sample gave rise to the 9 T cell receptor beta chains below, sequenced in a study of cytomegalovirus exposure and HLA in healthy donors. A multiplex PCR was run with 60 Vbeta primers and 13 Jbeta primers. Profiled with immunoSEQ multiplex PCR; TCRdb holds only in-frame clones, not every one. This sample has about 86,000 clones; roughly 80% occur once, and the top ten carry under 15%. Sequences were obtained from PBMCs. The source is a woman in her thirties or forties in good health and CMV-seropositive.

The J gene is TRBJ1-1, the V gene TRBV27; D unresolved. CDR3 size: 14 residues. Trimming stripped 1 base from V and 1 base from J, with 7 bases between. CDR1 and CDR2 from the germline V gene are MNHEY and SMNVEV (reference sequence). The CDR3 region is CASSLFGENTEAFF. The CDR3 nucleotides read TGTGCCAGCAGTTTATTCGGGGAGAACACTGAAGCTTTCTTT.

The chain is built from TRBV6-4 and TRBJ1-1, with TRBD1 matching 8 bases. V dropped 3 bases and J dropped 3; count of bases not matched to a gene: 0. Germline assignment: CDR1 MRHNA and CDR2 SNTAGT. The CDR3 spans 13 residues. The chain's CDR3 is CASSEDRDTEAFF. The CDR3 DNA follows: TGTGCCAGCAGTGAGGACAGGGACACTGAAGCTTTCTTT.

CDR3: CASRDRVSPLHF. The CDR3 bases are TGTGCCAGCCGGGACAGGGTTTCACCCCTCCACTTT. V is TRBV19 and J is TRBJ1-6; 9 nucleotides match TRBD1. The CDR3 has 12 residues. Trimming at V came to 9 bases and at J to 9 bases, leaving 3 bases not matched to a gene. Germline V CDR1 and CDR2: LNHDA, SQIVND (reference sequence).

The V and J genes are TRBV5-1 and TRBJ1-1, with TRBD1 as a possible D gene (6 bases). The CDR3 is made up of 16 amino acids. CDR1 SGHRS and CDR2 YFSETQ come from the germline V gene. Deletions cut 0 bases from V and 0 bases from J, with 12 bases between. The DNA of the CDR3 is TGCGCCAGCAGCTTGGTGGGCCAGGGGCTGAACACTGAAGCTTTCTTT. Encoded protein: CASSLVGQGLNTEAFF.

The rearrangement links TRBV9 to TRBJ1-2; D is ambiguous. The germline V and J ends were trimmed by 3 bases and 8 bases, with 14 bases remaining between them. This CDR3 has 13 amino acids. Germline V gene data show CDR1 as SGDLS and CDR2 as YYNGEE. The CDR3 nucleotides read TGTGCCAGCAGCGCTGCAGGCTACTCGGGCTACACCTTC. Translating it yields CASSAAGYSGYTF. Looking up the rest from reference TRBV9 and TRBJ1-2 gives the full variable domain: DSGVTQTPKHLITATGQRVTLRCSPRSGDLSVYWYQQSLDQGLQFLIQYYNGEERAKGNILERFSAQQFPDLHSELNLSSLELGDSALYFCASSAAGYSGYTFGSGTRLTVV.

This chain connects TRBV6-5 to TRBJ2-7, with D unresolved. The ends were cut back, 2 bases at V and 2 bases at J, with 13 bases in the middle. This CDR3 region has 15 residues. Germline CDR1 and CDR2: MNHEY and SVGAGI. CDR3: CASSYASSGPYEQYF. The CDR3 DNA follows: TGTGCCAGCAGTTACGCATCCAGTGGTCCCTACGAGCAGTACTTC.

The chain links TRBV7-9 to TRBJ2-2; D unresolved. The length of the CDR3 is 12 residues. Between the trimmed V and J ends, which lost 5 bases and 7 bases, there was a span of 8 bases. Germline assignment: CDR1 SEHNR and CDR2 FQNEAQ (reference sequence). The CDR3, as DNA: TGTGCCAGCAGCGAACGAGGCGGGGAGCTGTTTTTT. It is translated as CASSERGGELFF.

The V gene is TRBV6-4, the J gene TRBJ1-3, with D perhaps matching TRBD1 (5 bases). Looked up from germline, CDR1 is MRHNA and CDR2 is SNTAGT. V gave up 0 bases and J gave up 7 bases, with 16 bases separating them. CDR3 size: 16 residues. CDR3 sequence reads: CASSDSTREVGNTIYF. The CDR3 DNA is TGTGCCAGCAGTGACTCGACCAGGGAGGTTGGCAACACCATATATTTT.

The J gene is TRBJ1-5, the V gene TRBV9, with unresolved D. The length of the CDR3 is 13 residues. Germline CDR1 and CDR2: SGDLS and YYNGEE. V was trimmed by 0 bases and J by 7 bases, leaving 8 bases between them. The CDR3: CASSVAGDQPQHF. CDR3 in DNA: TGTGCCAGCAGCGTAGCGGGAGACCAGCCCCAGCATTTT.